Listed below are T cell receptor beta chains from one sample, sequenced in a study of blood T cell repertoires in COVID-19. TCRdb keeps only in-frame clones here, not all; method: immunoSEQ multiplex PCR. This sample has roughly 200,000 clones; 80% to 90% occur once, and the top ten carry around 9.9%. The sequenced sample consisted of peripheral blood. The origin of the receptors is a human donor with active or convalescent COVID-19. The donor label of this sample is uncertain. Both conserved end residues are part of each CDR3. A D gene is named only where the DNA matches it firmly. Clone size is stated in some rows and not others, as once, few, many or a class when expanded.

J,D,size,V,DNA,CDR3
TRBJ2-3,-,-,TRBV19,TGTGCCAGTAGTATACGGCAGCTCCTAGGAGATACGCAGTATTTT,CASSIRQLLGDTQYF
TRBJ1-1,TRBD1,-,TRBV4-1,TGCGCCAGCAGCCAAGATGGGCATCCGGACAGGGGGCGGGGGGCTTTCTTT,CASSQDGHPDRGRGAFF
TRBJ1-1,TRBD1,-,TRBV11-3,TGTGCCAGCAGCCCAGGGGGCAGGGACACTGAAGCTTTCTTT,CASSPGGRDTEAFF
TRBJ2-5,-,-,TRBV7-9,TGTGCCAGCAGCCTTTCCGGGACTCACCAAGAGACCCAGTACTTC,CASSLSGTHQETQYF
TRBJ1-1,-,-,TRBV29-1,TGCAGCGCGGAACAGGGGAACACTGAAGCTTTCTTT,CSAEQGNTEAFF
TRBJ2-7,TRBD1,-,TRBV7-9,TGTGCCAGCAGCTTATATACCGGGACAGGGATCGTCGAGCAGTACTTC,CASSLYTGTGIVEQYF
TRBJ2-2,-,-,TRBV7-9,TGTGCCAGCAGCCCTAGAAGGACTTACACCGGGGAGCTGTTTTTT,CASSPRRTYTGELFF
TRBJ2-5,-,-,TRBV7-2,TGTGCCAGCAGCTATCGGGACACCCGAGAGACCCAGTACTTC,CASSYRDTRETQYF
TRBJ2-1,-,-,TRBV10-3,TGTGCCATCAGTGATTATGGGAGCCCAGGCTGGGATGAGCAGTTCTTC,CAISDYGSPGWDEQFF
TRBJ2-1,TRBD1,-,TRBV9,TGTGCCAGCAGCGCGGGACAGGGATCCTACAATGAGCAGTTCTTC,CASSAGQGSYNEQFF
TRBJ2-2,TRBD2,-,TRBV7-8,TGTGCCAGCAGCCACATAGCGGGAGGAAACACCGGGGAGCTGTTTTTT,CASSHIAGGNTGELFF
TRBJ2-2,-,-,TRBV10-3,TGTGCCATCAGGTCCTTGAGAGGGAGGACCGGGGAGCTGTTTTTT,CAIRSLRGRTGELFF
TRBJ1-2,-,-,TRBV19,TGTGCCAGTAGTATAGAAAGGAGAATATCTAACTATGGCTACACCTTC,CASSIERRISNYGYTF
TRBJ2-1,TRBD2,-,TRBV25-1,TGTGCCAGCAGTCTAGCGGGAGGGCCAGGTGAGCAGTTCTTC,CASSLAGGPGEQFF
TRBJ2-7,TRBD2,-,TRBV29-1,TGCAGCGTTGAAGCCACTAGCGGGAGCTACTTC,CSVEATSGSYF
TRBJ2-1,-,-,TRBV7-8,TGTGCCAGCAGCCTCGGGATGGGTCGGGGGTTCTTC,CASSLGMGRGFF
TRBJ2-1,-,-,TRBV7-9,TGTGCCAGCAGCTTCCCACTAAATGAGCAGTTCTTC,CASSFPLNEQFF
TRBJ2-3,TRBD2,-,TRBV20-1,TGCAGTGCTAGTTACGGGGGGGACACAGATACGCAGTATTTT,CSASYGGDTDTQYF
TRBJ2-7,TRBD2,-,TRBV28,TGTGCCAGCAGTTCCCCCGGGACTAGAAAGAGCGAGCAGTACTTC,CASSSPGTRKSEQYF
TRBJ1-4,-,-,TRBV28,TGTGCCAGCAGTTCCCCCGGGGAGGGAGAACTGTTTTTT,CASSSPGEGELFF
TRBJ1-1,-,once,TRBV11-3,TGTGCCAGCAGCTTCGGACAGCGGAACACTGAAGCTTTCTTT,CASSFGQRNTEAFF
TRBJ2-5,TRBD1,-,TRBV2,TGTGCCAGCAGTGACGGACAGGGCCATGGGGAGACCCAGTACTTC,CASSDGQGHGETQYF
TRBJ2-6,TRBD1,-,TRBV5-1,TGCGCCAGCCGCCGTAGACAGGGGTCTAACTCTGGGGCCAACGTCCTGACTTTC,CASRRRQGSNSGANVLTF
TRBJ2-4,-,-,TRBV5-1,TGCGCCAGCAGCCCCCCCGCGGTGGGAGGATATCTCCCGTACTTC,CASSPPAVGGYLPYF
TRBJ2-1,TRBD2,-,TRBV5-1,TGCGCCAGCAGCCCGGGGGGTAATGAGCAGTTCTTC,CASSPGGNEQFF
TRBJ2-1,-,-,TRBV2,TGTGCCAGCACGGCGGGGTCTCACAATGAGCAGTTCTTC,CASTAGSHNEQFF
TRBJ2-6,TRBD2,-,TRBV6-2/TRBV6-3,TGTGCCAGCAGTTATAACCCGGCTAGCGGGGACCCTATCCCCGGGGCCAACGTCCTGACTTTC,CASSYNPASGDPIPGANVLTF
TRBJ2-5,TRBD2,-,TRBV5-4,TGTGCCAGCAGCTTGCCGACTAGCGGGGGGCGGGAGACCCAGTACTTC,CASSLPTSGGRETQYF
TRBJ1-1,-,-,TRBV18,TGTGCCAGCTCCCCCTCCACTGAAGCTTTCTTT,CASSPSTEAFF
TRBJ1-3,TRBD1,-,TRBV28,TGTGCCAGCAGTTTAGGGACAGTTCGGACTGGAAACACCATATATTTT,CASSLGTVRTGNTIYF
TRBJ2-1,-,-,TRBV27,TGTGCCAGCAGTCGTTCCGGGTTTCAGGGGTATGAGCAGTTCTTC,CASSRSGFQGYEQFF
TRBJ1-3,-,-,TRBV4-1,TGCGCCAGCAGCGAAACAGGGAGTTTCGGAAACACCATATATTTT,CASSETGSFGNTIYF
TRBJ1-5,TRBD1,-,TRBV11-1,TGTGCCAGCAGCCTGGGACAGGGTGAGCAGCCCCAGCATTTT,CASSLGQGEQPQHF
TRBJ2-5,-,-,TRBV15,TGTGCCACCAGCGGATGGGAACAGGGGGGGTCACAAGAGACCCAGTACTTC,CATSGWEQGGSQETQYF
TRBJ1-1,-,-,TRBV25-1,TGTGCCAGCAGTGATTCCCCAGAAGCGTACGTCGCCACTGAAGCTTTCTTT,CASSDSPEAYVATEAFF